The rows below give T cell receptor beta chains drawn from one sample of a study of CD8 T cells in ankylosing spondylitis. TCRdb re-called the 5' RACE reads through MiXCR, storing one row per CDR3 protein. The sample has about 500,000 distinct CDR3 sequences; about 5% are singletons. The sample comprised blood, either unsorted or a sorted T cell fraction (not recorded which). The receptors shown here come from a male donor with ankylosing spondylitis. Each CDR3 is given without its conserved first and last residue. Fields, in order: J gene, CDR3 length, V gene, CDR3 protein.

>TRBJ2-7|14|TRBV15
ATSRDLGRGSYEQY
>TRBJ1-6|13|TRBV15
ATSRRQGQNSPLH
>TRBJ2-3|12|TRBV28
ASRFPPGGDTQY
>TRBJ2-7|11|TRBV10-3
AIWTGGLYEQY
>TRBJ2-1|12|TRBV14
ASSQRMTGNEQF
>TRBJ2-7|14|TRBV6-2/TRBV6-3
ASSYSVRDEHYEQY
>TRBJ1-1|10|TRBV20-1
SARELGQGAF
>TRBJ2-1|14|TRBV27
ASRDLALAGGNEQF
>TRBJ1-2|13|TRBV18
ASSPVTDTNYGYT
>TRBJ2-7|12|TRBV20-1
SARQKHRVSEQY
>TRBJ1-4|12|TRBV4-3
ASSPSATNEKLF
>TRBJ2-6|12|TRBV11-2
ASEPLDGANVLT
>TRBJ1-5|11|TRBV5-1
ASSSTGAGAQH
>TRBJ2-1|15|TRBV3-1
ASSHDPASGGYNEQF
>TRBJ1-1|12|TRBV20-1
SAITGTVNTEAF
>TRBJ2-4|10|TRBV29-1
SVGVGRNIQY
>TRBJ2-7|14|TRBV7-2
ASSLMSQGYSYEQY
>TRBJ1-1|10|TRBV10-3
ATGHPTTEAF
>TRBJ2-1|12|TRBV9
ASSAGSPYNEQF
>TRBJ1-3|13|TRBV10-3
AISESRGGLDTIY
>TRBJ2-1|15|TRBV27
ASSLVRHPGAYNEQF
>TRBJ1-1|11|TRBV24-1
ATRLGHYTEAF
>TRBJ2-5|11|TRBV20-1
SARSGFGETQY
>TRBJ1-5|12|TRBV7-2
ASSTPYQGQPQH
>TRBJ2-7|17|TRBV9
ASSATLLGPTDVAYEQY
>TRBJ2-3|14|TRBV27
ASSSLATRNTDTQY
>TRBJ1-1|12|TRBV5-1
ASRRQGMNTEAF
>TRBJ1-1|14|TRBV7-8
ASSPGWGSMNTEAF
>TRBJ1-2|11|TRBV24-1
ATSGTEDYGYT
>TRBJ1-5|10|TRBV6-2/TRBV6-3
ASSYSVQPQH
>TRBJ2-7|9|TRBV2
ASATGYEQY
>TRBJ1-2|13|TRBV6-1
ASAQRGQALYGYT
>TRBJ1-2|13|TRBV5-1
ASSPEVLTAYGYT
>TRBJ2-7|9|TRBV10-3
ATSAGLEQY
>TRBJ1-1|12|TRBV6-1
ASSADRISSEAF
>TRBJ1-6|13|TRBV11-2
ASSLGPGINSPLH
>TRBJ2-7|12|TRBV5-1
ASSSATSGSEQY
>TRBJ2-2|12|TRBV7-2
ASGRTRLTGELF
>TRBJ2-1|17|TRBV20-1
SARPLRGSGKILYNEQF
>TRBJ1-3|11|TRBV29-1
SAGATSGNTIY
>TRBJ2-1|12|TRBV5-1
ASSFGGNVGEQF
>TRBJ2-1|15|TRBV7-6
ASSLATTSGVYNEQF
>TRBJ1-1|9|TRBV20-1
SAKQGTEAF
>TRBJ1-5|13|TRBV28
ASSFGSGNNQPQH
>TRBJ1-1|16|TRBV10-3
AISESTGQGLVNTEAF
>TRBJ2-7|12|TRBV20-1
SARDRTRMYEQY
>TRBJ1-1|13|TRBV12-2
ASRPCRDRGTEAF
>TRBJ1-5|14|TRBV4-2
ASSQDLARTNQPQH
>TRBJ1-2|12|TRBV20-1
SAPPRGANYGYT
>TRBJ2-4|11|TRBV27
ASSFSAKNTQY
>TRBJ2-1|14|TRBV13
ASSPQGAGDYNEQF
>TRBJ2-1|12|TRBV5-1
ASSIRTGKDEQF
>TRBJ2-1|11|TRBV5-1
ASSPRRVNEQF
>TRBJ2-1|10|TRBV29-1
SGGDRKNEQF
>TRBJ1-3|13|TRBV12-3/TRBV12-4
ASSPRGTPTNTIY
>TRBJ1-5|12|TRBV6-1
ASKLDRGDQPQH
>TRBJ2-3|14|TRBV6-2/TRBV6-3
ASTSSWEPRTDTQY
>TRBJ2-1|10|TRBV28
ASSLLTDEQF
>TRBJ1-1|12|TRBV5-4
ASRGTGGFDEAF
>TRBJ2-7|11|TRBV29-1
SVEKDPGYEQY